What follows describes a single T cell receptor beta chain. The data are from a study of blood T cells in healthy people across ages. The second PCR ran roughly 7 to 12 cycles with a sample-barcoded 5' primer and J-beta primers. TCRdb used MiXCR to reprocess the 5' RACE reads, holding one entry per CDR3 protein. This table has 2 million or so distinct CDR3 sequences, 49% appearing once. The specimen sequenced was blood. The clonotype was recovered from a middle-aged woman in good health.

The CDR3: CASSSGTGSVLTF. CDR3 in DNA: TGTGCCAGCAGTTCGGGCACAGGATCCGTCCTGACTTTC. The chain is built from TRBV28 and TRBJ2-6, with a tentative D call TRBD1 (5 bases). The CDR3 totals 13 residues. The V and J ends lost 4 bases and 12 bases respectively, with 13 bases between them. From germline, CDR1 is MDHEN and CDR2 SYDVKM.